The clone carrying this T cell receptor (beta chain) turned up a few times. The antigen is not known. The germline gives CDR1 DFQATT, CDR2 SNEGSKA (reference sequence). The CDR3 is 13 residues long. V lost 0 bases and J lost 6, with 10 bases in between. This entry comes from a study of CD8 T cells in ankylosing spondylitis. Study observations and caveats: A TCR beta motif of under ten highly homologous variants appeared characteristic of ankylosing spondylitis blood. Clones linked with disease were CD8+ and fairly uncommon in the peripheral blood.

One entry per CDR3 protein, called by TCRdb with MiXCR from the 5' RACE reads. Among roughly 400,000 distinct CDR3 sequences listed, 20% to 25% were seen once. The specimen was blood, either unsorted or a sorted T cell fraction (not recorded which). This receptor was taken from a male donor with ankylosing spondylitis. This chain links TRBV20-1 with TRBJ2-3; D is unclear. The CDR3 bases are TGCAGTGCTAGAGATCCACGTGACGATACGCAGTATTTT. Translation: CSARDPRDDTQYF.